The T cell receptor (beta chain) under discussion was sequenced for a study of OX40 agonist ivuxolimab in advanced cancers. Germline CDR1 MNHEY, CDR2 SVGAGI. This CDR3 has 16 residues. Trimming removed 2 bases from V and 0 bases from J, with 14 bases in between. Produced via immunoSEQ multiplex PCR; TCRdb's table is partial and in-frame only. Of 45,000 to 60,000 clones in the sample, 75% to 80% were seen once. The source of this sequence is an adult with an advanced solid tumor such as melanoma, head and neck, liver or kidney cancer. V is TRBV6-5 and J is TRBJ2-7; perhaps TRBD1 as D (5 bases). Sequencing was performed on CD4+ or CD8+ T cells sorted from blood, taken in a trial of the OX40 agonist ivuxolimab. CDR3 loop: CASSYGITGASYEQYF. DNA of the CDR3: TGTGCCAGCAGTTACGGGATTACAGGTGCCTCCTACGAGCAGTACTTC.